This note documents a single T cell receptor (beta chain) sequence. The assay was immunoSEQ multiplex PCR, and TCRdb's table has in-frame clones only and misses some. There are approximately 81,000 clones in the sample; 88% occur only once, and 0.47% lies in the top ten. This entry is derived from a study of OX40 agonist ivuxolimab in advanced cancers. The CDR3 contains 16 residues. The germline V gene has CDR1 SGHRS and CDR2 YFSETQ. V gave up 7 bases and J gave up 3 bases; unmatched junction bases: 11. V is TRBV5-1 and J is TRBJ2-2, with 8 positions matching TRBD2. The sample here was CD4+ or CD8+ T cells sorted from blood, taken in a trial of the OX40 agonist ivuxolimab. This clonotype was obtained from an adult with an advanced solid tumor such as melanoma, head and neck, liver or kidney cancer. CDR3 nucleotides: TGCGCCAGCGGGGTCAGCGGGAGCCGTGACACCGGGGAGCTGTTTTTT. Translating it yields CASGVSGSRDTGELFF.